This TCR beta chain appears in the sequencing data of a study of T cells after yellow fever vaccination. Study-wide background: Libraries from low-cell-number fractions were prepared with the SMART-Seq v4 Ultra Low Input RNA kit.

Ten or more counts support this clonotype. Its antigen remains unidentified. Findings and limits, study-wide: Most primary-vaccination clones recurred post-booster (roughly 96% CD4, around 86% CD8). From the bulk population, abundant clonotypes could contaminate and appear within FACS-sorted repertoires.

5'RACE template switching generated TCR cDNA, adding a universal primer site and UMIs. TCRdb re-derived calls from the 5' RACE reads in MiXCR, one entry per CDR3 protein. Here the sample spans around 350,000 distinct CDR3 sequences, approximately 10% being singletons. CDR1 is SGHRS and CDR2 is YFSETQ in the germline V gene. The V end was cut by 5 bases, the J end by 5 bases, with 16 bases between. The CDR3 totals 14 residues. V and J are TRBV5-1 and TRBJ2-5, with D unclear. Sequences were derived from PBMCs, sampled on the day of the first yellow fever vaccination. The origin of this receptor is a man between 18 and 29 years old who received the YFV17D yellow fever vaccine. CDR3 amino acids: CASRRSSAHETQYF. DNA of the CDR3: TGCGCCAGCAGACGATCGTCGGCCCATGAGACCCAGTACTTC.